This TCR beta chain was obtained from a study of Graves' ophthalmopathy and Graves' hyperthyroidism. Overall study findings and caveats: In blood appeared most of the expanded thyroid clonotypes whose frequency exceeded 0.001. Ophthalmopathy progression cases were predicted by the model with 70.59% sensitivity and 72% to 85% specificity.

This clonotype was recorded a few times. Its target is unknown. Excluded were patients with other autoimmune diseases, uncontrolled infections, pregnancy or lactation. RNA transcripts were the source from which TCR beta CDR3 regions were amplified. HTBI primers served in a first-round RT-PCR, which a second-round multiplex PCR followed. TCRdb re-derived calls from the multiplex PCR reads in MiXCR, one entry per CDR3 protein. Of 900,000 to 1,200,000 distinct CDR3 sequences in the sample, 35% to 40% are singletons; the top ten hold more than 9.5%. This receptor was identified in an adult man with Graves' hyperthyroidism. Sample: peripheral blood or thyroid tissue (not recorded which).

For the CDR3, the DNA is TGTGCCAGCAGCTCCGGGACTAGCGGAGCGACCCAGTACTTC. Its protein product is CASSSGTSGATQYF. The chain recombines TRBV7-8 with TRBJ2-5; 11 bases fit TRBD2. This CDR3 comprises 14 residues. The V and J ends lost 4 bases and 7 bases, in that order; junction bases with no gene match: 5. Germline V gene sequence: CDR1 SGHVS, CDR2 FQNEAQ. Using reference TRBV7-8 and TRBJ2-5 for the parts outside the CDR3, the full variable domain is GAGVSQSPRYKVAKRGQDVALRCDPISGHVSLFWYQQALGQGPEFLTYFQNEAQLDKSGLPSDRFFAERPEGSVSTLKIQRTQQEDSAVYLCASSSGTSGATQYFGPGTRLLVL.